Below are 14 T cell receptor beta chains sequenced from a single sample in a study of CD8 T cells in Susac syndrome. With random hexamers, reverse transcription was performed on about 0.5 to 1 ug of RNA. TCRdb ran MiXCR on the immunoSEQ multiplex PCR reads and lists one entry per CDR3 protein. The sample shows about 73,000 distinct CDR3 sequences, about 94% of them seen only once. The source material was CD8+ T cells from PBMCs. All receptors derive from a human donor with multiple sclerosis.

The chain has TRBV6-2 or TRBV6-3 and TRBJ1-2, with no clear D. The germline CDR1 and CDR2 sequences are MNHEY and SVGEGT. Between the trimmed V and J ends, which lost 6 bases and 8 bases, there was a span of 22 bases. This CDR3 is built from 15 residues. CDR3 sequence: CASSPTLVSRKGYTF. CDR3 DNA sequence: TGTGCCAGCAGCCCGACTCTGGTCTCACGTAAGGGCTACACCTTC.

The CDR3 spells CASSLAVGQVYEQYF. CDR3 DNA sequence: TGTGCCAGCAGTCTCGCTGTGGGACAGGTCTACGAGCAGTACTTC. The V and J genes are TRBV27 and TRBJ2-7, with 8 bases identical to TRBD1. The trim removed 5 bases at V and 3 bases at J, leaving 9 bases unmatched. CDR1 is MNHEY, CDR2 SMNVEV, per germline (reference sequence). There are 15 residues in the CDR3.

The chain couples TRBV19 to TRBJ1-2, with a possible D match to TRBD1 (5 bases). Trimming took 4 bases from V and 4 from J, leaving 13 bases between them. The germline CDR1 and CDR2 sequences are LNHDA and SQIVND (reference sequence). This CDR3 is 14 amino acids long. The DNA of the CDR3 is TGTGCCAGTAGTAGTTCGGCAGGGAGCTATGGCTACACCTTC. This gives the protein CASSSSAGSYGYTF.

This chain uses TRBV4-2 with TRBJ1-4; D unresolved. V was trimmed by 2 bases and J by 8 bases, leaving 6 bases between them. Germline V gives CDR1 LGHNA, CDR2 YNFKEQ. The CDR3 is 12 residues long. The CDR3 DNA is TGTGCCAGCAGCCAACTGGGAGAAAAACTGTTTTTT. Amino acids: CASSQLGEKLFF.

This chain connects TRBV3-1 to TRBJ1-1; 8 nucleotides match TRBD1. There are 15 residues in the CDR3. The V gene end was trimmed by 2 bases and the J gene end by 5 bases; junction bases not matched to a gene: 7. The V gene's germline CDR1 is LGHDT and CDR2 YNNKEL (reference sequence). As DNA, the CDR3 is TGTGCCAGCAGCCAACTCGGACAGGGTGGTACTGAAGCTTTCTTT. Translated, it gives CASSQLGQGGTEAFF.

Written as DNA, the CDR3 is TGTGCCAGCAGCCAACAGGAGGGAGGAGAGACCCAGTACTTC. It translates to CASSQQEGGETQYF. The chain links TRBV7-9 to TRBJ2-5; tentative D call: TRBD2 (6 bases). Trimming stripped 5 bases from V and 4 bases from J, with 14 bases between. The CDR3 length is 14 residues. Germline-derived CDR1 and CDR2 are SEHNR and FQNEAQ (reference sequence).

The V and J genes are TRBV6-2 or TRBV6-3 and TRBJ2-5; TRBD1 agrees at 11 bases. Germline CDR1 and CDR2: MNHEY and SVGEGT. V gave up 6 bases and J gave up 3 bases; unmatched junction bases: 3. This CDR3 contains 14 residues. This CDR3 is CASRRDRGKETQYF. DNA for the CDR3: TGTGCCAGCAGACGGGACAGGGGGAAAGAGACCCAGTACTTC.

The chain joins TRBV9 to TRBJ2-7, with 12 bases matching TRBD2. This CDR3 comprises 16 residues. The junction had 4 bases not matched to a gene; V was cut back by 3 bases and J by 0 bases. Per the germline V gene, CDR1 is SGDLS and CDR2 is YYNGEE. The CDR3 here is CASSGGLAGHSYEQYF. The CDR3 bases are TGTGCCAGCAGCGGAGGACTAGCGGGGCACTCCTACGAGCAGTACTTC.

CDR3 sequence: CSARGQRDTANYGYTF. CDR3 nucleotide sequence: TGCAGTGCTAGAGGGCAGAGGGATACAGCTAACTATGGCTACACCTTC. The chain links TRBV20-1 to TRBJ1-2; D is unclear. The CDR3 sequence is 16 residues long. Trimming removed 1 base from V and 0 bases from J, with 15 bases in between. Germline CDR1 DFQATT, CDR2 SNEGSKA (reference sequence).

The genes are TRBV19 and TRBJ1-1; D is unclear. V was clipped by 5 bases and J by 0 bases, with 16 bases between them. The CDR3 is made up of 16 amino acids. The germline V gene has CDR1 LNHDA and CDR2 SQIVND (reference sequence). The CDR3 bases are TGTGCCAGTAGTCCCCCCATTGGGAGATTGAACACTGAAGCTTTCTTT. Amino acids: CASSPPIGRLNTEAFF.

This clonotype was counted between two and nine times. The V gene is TRBV30, the J gene TRBJ2-7; 9 bases fit TRBD1. This CDR3 region has 14 residues. The V segment lost 5 bases and the J segment 2 bases; nucleotides outside the gene matches: 7. CDR1 and CDR2 (germline): GTSNPN, SVGIG (reference sequence). The CDR3 region has the DNA TGTGCCTGGCACCCCGGGACAGGGACCTACGAGCAGTACTTC. Translation: CAWHPGTGTYEQYF.

The rearrangement links TRBV29-1 to TRBJ2-2, with 7 bases identical to TRBD1. This CDR3 spans 17 amino acids. Trimming removed 0 bases from V and 7 bases from J; junction bases left unmatched: 14. Germline V gene data show CDR1 as SQVTM and CDR2 as ANQGSEA. The CDR3 nucleotides are TGCAGCGTTGAAGATGGGGAAAGGGGGCAGATCGACGGGGAGCTGTTTTTT. Its translation is CSVEDGERGQIDGELFF.

This clonotype was seen more than once but under ten times. V usage is TRBV12-3 or TRBV12-4 and J usage is TRBJ1-5; D is undetermined. CDR3 length: 14 amino acids. The V and J ends lost 1 base and 4 bases respectively, with 8 bases between them. The CDR3 DNA is TGTGCCAGCAGTTTAGGGCTGGGGAATCAGCCCCAGCATTTT. Translating gives CASSLGLGNQPQHF.

The chain couples TRBV29-1 to TRBJ2-2; weak D call: TRBD1 (5 bases). This CDR3 contains 12 residues. Trimming took off 5 bases at V and 10 bases at J, with 14 bases between the two ends. Germline CDR1 and CDR2: SQVTM and ANQGSEA. CDR3 in amino acids: CSVLMDTEELFF. Here the CDR3 DNA reads TGCAGCGTTCTTATGGACACAGAGGAGCTGTTTTTT.